This TCR beta chain was documented in a study of naive and memory T cell subsets. This clonotype appeared many times. As yet, its antigen is unknown. For blood and skin samples, reverse transcription used TCR alpha and beta constant primers. Four PCR rounds used nested alpha and beta constant region primers plus the SP2 primer. MiXCR, applied by TCRdb to the 5' RACE reads, yields one record per CDR3 protein. The data contain 20,000 to 25,000 distinct CDR3 sequences, about 4% of them singletons. CDR3 length: 13 amino acids. The germline V gene encodes CDR1 LGHDT and CDR2 YNNKEL (reference sequence). The ends were cut back, 4 bases at V and 3 bases at J, with 10 bases in the middle. Notes on the study in general: This RNA-based method may be sensitive to activation-related transcript changes.

Whole-blood samples were about 2.5 ml of peripheral blood from healthy adult volunteers. A UMI-containing oligonucleotide was joined by 3' ligation to the TCR cDNA template. Cells were not sorted; total RNA input targeted roughly 1 to 1,100 ng. This TCR derives from a male donor in good health. This rearrangement joins TRBV3-1 to TRBJ2-7; tentative D call: TRBD1 (6 bases). CDR3 region: CASSPGQNYEQYF. As DNA, the CDR3 is TGTGCCAGCAGCCCGGGACAAAACTACGAGCAGTACTTC.